The source of this T cell receptor (beta chain) is a study of T cell responses to AZD1222 COVID-19 vaccine. Study context: Whether given at about 4 or about 12 weeks, second doses were pooled. General study findings and limits: Among vaccine-associated CD4 TCRs, coverage spanned spike, with dominance at 160-218 and 743-854. The repertoires were collected only after the peak T cell response. Females outnumbered males among donors, who were mostly white British; clonal diversity was possibly underestimated.

Here immunoSEQ multiplex PCR was the method, and the copy in TCRdb shows in-frame clones only, minus some. Of about 62,000 clones in the sample, approximately 90% are singletons; the top ten hold 4% to 5%. Turning to this clone: Its cognate antigen is unknown.

V was shortened by 0 bases and J by 2 bases, with 14 bases between the two germline ends. Germline CDR1 and CDR2: SGDLS and YYNGEE. This CDR3 is built from 16 residues. The sample here was peripheral blood, taken on day 0 of AZD1222 vaccination. This TCR was recovered from an adult in good health. The chain joins TRBV9 to TRBJ2-5, with D possibly being TRBD2 (6 bases). The CDR3, as DNA: TGTGCCAGCAGCGTAGGTGGCGGGGTTCCGCAAGAGACCCAGTACTTC. Its protein product is CASSVGGGVPQETQYF. The variable domain in full, with the rest retrieved from reference TRBV9 and TRBJ2-5, is DSGVTQTPKHLITATGQRVTLRCSPRSGDLSVYWYQQSLDQGLQFLIQYYNGEERAKGNILERFSAQQFPDLHSELNLSSLELGDSALYFCASSVGGGVPQETQYFGPGTRLLVL.